The rows below give T cell receptor beta chains drawn from one sample of a study of T cells in Graves' hyperthyroidism and ophthalmopathy. TCRdb recomputed calls from the multiplex PCR reads with MiXCR, one row per CDR3 protein. The data hold roughly 380,000 distinct CDR3 sequences, with roughly 14% observed a single time. Sequencing was done on a sample of blood. Receptors were obtained from a woman aged 55-75 years with Graves' hyperthyroidism. Both conserved end residues are part of each CDR3. A D gene is named only where the DNA matches it firmly. Clone size is stated in some rows and not others, as once, few, many or a class when expanded.

size	J	V	D	CDR3	DNA
many	TRBJ1-1	TRBV2	TRBD1	CASSQDRTNTEAFF	TGTGCCAGCAGTCAGGACAGGACGAACACTGAAGCTTTCTTT
many	TRBJ2-4	TRBV30	TRBD2	CAWRPGLAMNIQYF	TGTGCCTGGAGGCCGGGACTAGCGATGAACATTCAGTACTTC
many	TRBJ1-2	TRBV5-1	NA	CASRQDRDYGYTF	TGCGCCAGCAGGCAGGACAGAGACTATGGCTACACCTTC
many	TRBJ1-1	TRBV5-1	NA	CASSLIPGNTEAFF	TGCGCCAGCAGCTTGATCCCAGGGAACACTGAAGCTTTCTTT
many	TRBJ2-7	TRBV20-1	NA	CSARDGLETYEQYF	TGCAGTGCTAGAGATGGGCTAGAGACCTACGAGCAGTACTTC
many	TRBJ1-6	TRBV11-2	NA	CASSFNSPLHF	TGTGCCAGCAGCTTCAATTCACCCCTCCACTTT
NA	TRBJ2-4	TRBV11-2	NA	CASSLPAGSGNIQYF	TGTGCCAGCAGCTTACCCGCTGGTAGCGGAAACATTCAGTACTTC
many	TRBJ1-1	TRBV30	TRBD1	CACRGQGHTEAFF	TGTGCCTGCAGGGGACAGGGGCACACTGAAGCTTTCTTT
NA	TRBJ2-2	TRBV27	NA	CASSFRPQAGVGTGELFF	TGTGCCAGCAGTTTCCGACCCCAAGCAGGGGTTGGCACCGGGGAGCTGTTTTTT
NA	TRBJ2-5	TRBV24-1	TRBD2	CATSAALAGETQYF	TGTGCCACCAGTGCGGCGCTAGCGGGAGAGACCCAGTACTTC
few	TRBJ1-1	TRBV5-1	TRBD1	CASSSQGTGGAKAFF	TGCGCCAGCTCGTCCCAGGGGACAGGGGGCGCGAAAGCTTTCTTT
many	TRBJ2-1	TRBV20-1	TRBD2	CSARRAGLREQFF	TGCAGTGCTAGGCGAGCGGGGTTACGTGAGCAGTTCTTC
NA	TRBJ2-5	TRBV20-1	NA	CSARDLSTSQETQYF	TGCAGTGCTAGAGATCTCTCTACATCTCAAGAGACCCAGTACTTC
NA	TRBJ2-6	TRBV5-1	NA	CASSADSGANVLTF	TGCGCCAGCAGTGCAGACTCTGGGGCCAACGTCCTGACTTTC
many	TRBJ1-5	TRBV12-5	NA	CASGLFNQPQHF	TGTGCTAGTGGTTTGTTCAATCAGCCCCAGCATTTT
many	TRBJ2-1	TRBV7-9	TRBD2	CASSAASSGSSNEQFF	TGTGCCAGCAGCGCAGCCTCTAGCGGGAGTAGCAATGAGCAGTTCTTC
many	TRBJ2-1	TRBV20-1	NA	CSAKREGHSYNEQFF	TGCAGTGCTAAAAGGGAGGGACATAGCTACAATGAGCAGTTCTTC
NA	TRBJ2-5	TRBV4-2	TRBD2	CASSQDSGAGGQETQYF	TGTGCCAGCAGCCAAGATTCTGGAGCGGGAGGACAAGAGACCCAGTACTTC
many	TRBJ1-4	TRBV28	NA	CASSSGYPNEKLFF	TGTGCCAGCAGTTCAGGGTACCCTAATGAAAAACTGTTTTTT
NA	TRBJ2-2	TRBV24-1	NA	CATSAPHANTGELFF	TGTGCCACCAGTGCCCCTCACGCGAACACCGGGGAGCTGTTTTTT
many	TRBJ1-5	TRBV12-3/TRBV12-4	NA	CASSSGSNQPQHF	TGTGCCAGCAGTTCGGGAAGCAATCAGCCCCAGCATTTT
many	TRBJ2-7	TRBV6-1	TRBD2	CASSLLRETYYEQYF	TGTGCCAGCAGTTTATTGCGGGAGACTTACTACGAGCAGTACTTC
many	TRBJ2-1	TRBV6-5	NA	CASSYMGIGAVGYNEQFF	TGTGCCAGCAGTTACATGGGAATAGGGGCCGTGGGCTACAATGAGCAGTTCTTC
NA	TRBJ1-4	TRBV19	TRBD1	CASTDRVDEKLFF	TGTGCCAGTACGGACAGGGTGGATGAAAAACTGTTTTTT
many	TRBJ2-1	TRBV24-1	TRBD2	CATSDRGLAGGRGPYNEQFF	TGTGCCACCAGTGATCGGGGACTAGCGGGCGGTAGGGGGCCCTACAATGAGCAGTTCTTC
many	TRBJ2-1	TRBV11-2	NA	CASSLMETSNEQFF	TGTGCCAGCAGCTTAATGGAGACTAGCAATGAGCAGTTCTTC
many	TRBJ2-1	TRBV18	NA	CASSPPLNGVNEQFF	TGTGCCAGCTCACCACCGTTGAACGGGGTCAATGAGCAGTTCTTC
many	TRBJ2-5	TRBV2	TRBD2	CASSPGTSGVQYF	TGTGCCAGCAGCCCCGGGACTAGCGGGGTTCAGTACTTC
many	TRBJ2-3	TRBV5-5	TRBD2	CASSFGTRADTQYF	TGTGCCAGCAGCTTTGGGACTAGGGCGGATACGCAGTATTTT
many	TRBJ2-3	TRBV7-8	NA	CASAWGGTDTQYF	TGTGCCAGCGCCTGGGGGGGCACAGATACGCAGTATTTT
NA	TRBJ1-3	TRBV29-1	NA	CSVSLAGPGNTIYF	TGCAGCGTCTCCCTGGCAGGGCCTGGAAACACCATATATTTT
NA	TRBJ1-4	TRBV6-1	NA	CASRERWQGGEKLFF	TGTGCCAGCAGAGAAAGGTGGCAGGGAGGGGAAAAACTGTTTTTT
NA	TRBJ2-7	TRBV6-2/TRBV6-3	NA	CASSSLGSEQYF	TGTGCCAGCAGTTCCCTAGGGAGCGAGCAGTACTTC
NA	TRBJ1-1	TRBV12-3/TRBV12-4	NA	CASSLLVTGAEAFF	TGTGCCAGCAGTTTATTGGTGACAGGCGCTGAAGCTTTCTTT
many	TRBJ2-3	TRBV7-8	NA	CASSFGYTDTQYF	TGTGCCAGCAGCTTCGGGTACACAGATACGCAGTATTTT
many	TRBJ2-1	TRBV3-1	NA	CASSQDLEEGLGNEQFF	TGTGCCAGCAGCCAAGATCTGGAGGAGGGACTGGGAAATGAGCAGTTCTTC
many	TRBJ2-5	TRBV20-1	NA	CSARDRLGQETQYF	TGCAGTGCTAGAGATCGGTTGGGGCAAGAGACCCAGTACTTC
many	TRBJ1-3	TRBV12-3/TRBV12-4	NA	CASSPGRTSGNTIYF	TGTGCCAGCAGTCCCGGACGTACCTCTGGAAACACCATATATTTT
NA	TRBJ2-1	TRBV20-1	NA	CSARDHRTSEQFF	TGCAGTGCTAGAGATCATAGGACCAGCGAGCAGTTCTTC
many	TRBJ2-1	TRBV25-1	TRBD2	CASKGLAGSGSYNEQFF	TGTGCCAGCAAGGGACTAGCGGGATCCGGCTCCTACAATGAGCAGTTCTTC
NA	TRBJ2-7	TRBV7-2	TRBD2	CASSLEKRGSYEQYF	TGTGCCAGCAGCTTAGAAAAGCGGGGGTCCTACGAGCAGTACTTC
NA	TRBJ2-7	TRBV19	NA	CASSISGDSSYEQYF	TGTGCCAGTAGTATCTCCGGGGATTCTTCCTACGAGCAGTACTTC
many	TRBJ2-7	TRBV11-2	NA	CASSVGVPYEQYF	TGTGCCAGCAGCGTGGGGGTCCCCTACGAGCAGTACTTC
NA	TRBJ1-1	TRBV9	TRBD1	CASSVGGDRWNTEAFF	TGTGCCAGCAGCGTAGGGGGGGACAGGTGGAACACTGAAGCTTTCTTT
NA	TRBJ1-4	TRBV6-1	NA	CASSDPAEELFF	TGTGCCAGCAGTGACCCGGCGGAAGAACTGTTTTTT
few	TRBJ2-2	TRBV11-2	TRBD1	CASSSQRTGGNTGELFF	TGTGCCAGCAGCTCACAACGGACAGGGGGAAACACCGGGGAGCTGTTTTTT
NA	TRBJ2-7	TRBV7-3	TRBD2	CASSISGRDYEQYF	TGTGCCAGCAGCATTAGCGGGAGAGACTACGAGCAGTACTTC
NA	TRBJ2-2	TRBV7-7	NA	CASSSRGITGELFF	TGTGCTAGCAGCTCGAGGGGGATCACCGGGGAGCTGTTTTTT
few	TRBJ1-4	TRBV19	NA	CASSISPAVTNEKLFF	TGTGCCAGTAGTATATCCCCGGCAGTTACTAATGAAAAACTGTTTTTT